The present T cell receptor (beta chain) was sequenced within a study of preoperative IRX-2 immunotherapy in early breast cancer. Treatment here: preoperative locoregional IRX-2 cytokine immunotherapy. Sequencing used immunoSEQ multiplex PCR; TCRdb keeps in-frame clones, though not all of them. The sample contains roughly 62,000 clones, around 94% of which appear only once. The V gene's germline CDR1 is SGDLS and CDR2 YYNGEE. Between the trimmed V and J ends, which lost 2 bases and 9 bases, there was a span of 15 bases. The CDR3 covers 14 residues. The chain has TRBV9 and TRBJ1-5; D might be TRBD1 (6 bases). The source of this sequence is a human donor with breast cancer. This sample was taken from a patient treated with IRX-2 immunotherapy. CDR3 coding DNA: TGTGCCAGCAGCGTCCGGGACACCCCGGGGCCCCAGCATTTT. Translation: CASSVRDTPGPQHF.